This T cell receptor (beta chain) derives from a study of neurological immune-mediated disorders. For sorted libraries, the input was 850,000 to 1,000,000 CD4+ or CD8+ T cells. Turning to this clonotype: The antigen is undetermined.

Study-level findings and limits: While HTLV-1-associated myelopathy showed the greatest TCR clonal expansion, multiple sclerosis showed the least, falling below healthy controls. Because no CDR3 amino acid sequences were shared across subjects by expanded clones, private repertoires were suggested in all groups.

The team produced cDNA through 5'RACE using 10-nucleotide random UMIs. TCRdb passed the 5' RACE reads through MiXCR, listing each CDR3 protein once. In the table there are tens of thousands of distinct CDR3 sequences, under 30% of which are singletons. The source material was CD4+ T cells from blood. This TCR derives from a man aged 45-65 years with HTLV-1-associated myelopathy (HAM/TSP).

The CDR3 loop is CASSPRSDGTNYGYTF. For the CDR3, the DNA is TGTGCCAGCTCACCAAGGTCGGACGGGACTAACTATGGCTACACCTTC. The V call is TRBV18, the J call TRBJ1-2; D remains unclear. This CDR3 region has 16 residues. Trimming took 2 bases from V and 0 from J, leaving 13 bases between them. The germline V gene has CDR1 KGHSH and CDR2 LQKENI. Looking up the rest from reference TRBV18 and TRBJ1-2 gives the full variable domain: NAGVMQNPRHLVRRRGQEARLRCSPMKGHSHVYWYRQLPEEGLKFMVYLQKENIIDESGMPKERFSAEFPKEGPSILRIQQVVRGDSAAYFCASSPRSDGTNYGYTFGSGTRLTVV.